The 12 T cell receptor beta chains below were found in one sample sequenced in a study of neurological immune-mediated disorders. Described time point: longitudinal time-point 1 (baseline). MiXCR, run by TCRdb on the 5' RACE reads, gives a single entry per CDR3 protein. The sample has approximately 70,000 distinct CDR3 sequences, roughly a tenth seen once. Sequencing was done on a sample of PBMCs. Every receptor here comes from a man younger than 40 in good health.

This clonotype has at least ten counts. V and J are TRBV15 and TRBJ2-1; 7 bases are shared with TRBD2. The J segment lost 5 bases and the V segment lost 0 bases, leaving 4 bases of the junction unmatched. Germline V CDR1 and CDR2: LNHNV, YYDKDF (reference sequence). The CDR3 runs 15 residues. CDR3 sequence reads: CATSREREAHNEQFF. In nucleotides, the CDR3 is TGTGCCACCAGCAGAGAACGGGAGGCCCACAATGAGCAGTTCTTC.

This clonotype has at least ten counts. The V gene is TRBV3-1, the J gene TRBJ2-1, with 7 nucleotides matching TRBD1. The CDR3 length is 14 residues. Trimming took 6 bases from V and 10 from J; bases not matched to a gene: 12. In germline, CDR1 is LGHDT, CDR2 YNNKEL (reference sequence). The CDR3: CASRPSRQGGEQFF. CDR3 coding DNA: TGTGCCAGCAGGCCAAGTCGACAGGGTGGCGAGCAGTTCTTC.

This clonotype was detected many times. The chain uses TRBV29-1 and TRBJ2-3, with 11 nucleotides matching TRBD2. The J segment lost 6 bases and the V segment lost 4 bases, leaving 3 bases of the junction unmatched. The CDR3 covers 13 residues. CDR1 and CDR2 (germline): SQVTM, ANQGSEA. The CDR3 loop reads CSVGRTSGDTQYF. DNA of the CDR3: TGCAGCGTTGGCCGGACTAGCGGGGATACGCAGTATTTT.

There are many counts of this clonotype. J is TRBJ2-3 and V is TRBV20-1; the D gene is possibly TRBD2 (6 bases). Trimming took off 6 bases at V and 4 bases at J, with 11 bases between the two ends. The length of the CDR3 is 12 residues. Germline assignment: CDR1 DFQATT and CDR2 SNEGSKA (reference sequence). CDR3 coding DNA: TGCAGTGCGGCGACTAGTCCAGATACGCAGTATTTT. This codes for CSAATSPDTQYF.

V usage is TRBV6-1 and J usage is TRBJ1-5; D is possibly TRBD1 (5 bases). The CDR3 is made up of 14 amino acids. Germline CDR1 MNHNS, CDR2 SASEGT. The V end was cut by 4 bases, the J end by 0 bases, with 7 bases between. The CDR3 bases are TGTGCCAGCAGTGGACAGAATAGCAATCAGCCCCAGCATTTT. Translated: CASSGQNSNQPQHF.

This clonotype has a count of ten or more. The junction departs from the called germline gene at one end, perhaps through a read error. V and J are TRBV12-3 or TRBV12-4 and TRBJ2-5; maybe TRBD1 (5 bases). The CDR3 sequence is 13 residues long. The CDR3 DNA reads TGCGCCAGCAGCTTATGGGGCGGAGAGACCCAGTACTTC. It yields the protein CASSLWGGETQYF.

This clonotype was seen ten or more times. This chain joins TRBV5-1 and TRBJ1-3; 9 nucleotides line up with TRBD1. This CDR3 contains 17 residues. The junction had 10 bases not matched to a gene; V was cut back by 4 bases and J by 2 bases. Germline assignment: CDR1 SGHRS and CDR2 YFSETQ. CDR3 sequence: CASSLGSGTGTGNTIYF. In DNA form, the CDR3 reads TGCGCCAGCAGCCTGGGCTCCGGGACAGGGACTGGAAACACCATATATTTT.

In its sample, this clonotype was seen many times. V and J are TRBV15 and TRBJ1-3, with D tentatively TRBD1 (5 bases). The CDR3 runs 13 residues. V was cut by 4 bases and J by 4 bases, with 8 bases left in between. Germline V gene lookup returns CDR1 LNHNV and CDR2 YYDKDF (reference sequence). CDR3 amino acids: CATSKGNGNTIYF. In DNA form, the CDR3 reads TGTGCCACCAGCAAGGGGAACGGAAACACCATATATTTT.

There are many counts of this clonotype. The rearrangement uses TRBV12-3 or TRBV12-4 and TRBJ1-5, with D hard to call. The CDR3 extends over 12 amino acids. The V and J ends lost 3 bases and 6 bases respectively, with 6 bases between them. Here the CDR3 reads CASSFSGQPQHF. CDR3 nucleotide sequence: TGTGCCAGCAGTTTTTCGGGTCAGCCCCAGCATTTT.

Many counts were recorded for this clonotype. The chain uses TRBV9 and TRBJ2-1, with a tentative D call TRBD2 (5 bases). The germline V gene encodes CDR1 SGDLS and CDR2 YYNGEE. The CDR3 consists of 15 residues. V lost 2 bases, J lost 0 bases, and 9 bases lay in between. The DNA of the CDR3 is TGTGCCAGCAGCGTCGAGGGTCGCTCCTACAATGAGCAGTTCTTC. As protein: CASSVEGRSYNEQFF.

This clonotype was counted many times. V gene TRBV11-2 combines with J gene TRBJ2-1, with TRBD2 matching 15 bases. The germline CDR1 and CDR2 sequences are SGHAT and FQNNGV. This CDR3 spans 17 amino acids. Germline trimming cut 6 bases from V and 1 base from J; bases unmatched to any gene: 4. CDR3 region: CASRTGLAGGSYNEQFF. CDR3 sequence (DNA): TGTGCCAGCAGAACCGGACTAGCGGGAGGGTCCTACAATGAGCAGTTCTTC.

This clonotype was recorded at least ten times. CDR3 loop: CASSLGVAGTNYEQYF. DNA for the CDR3: TGTGCCAGCAGCTTAGGAGTAGCGGGTACCAACTACGAGCAGTACTTC. The J gene is TRBJ2-7, the V gene TRBV7-9; 7 positions match TRBD2. J lost 3 bases, V lost 1 base, and 9 bases had no gene match. Germline loops: CDR1 SEHNR, CDR2 FQNEAQ (reference sequence). The CDR3 extends over 16 amino acids.